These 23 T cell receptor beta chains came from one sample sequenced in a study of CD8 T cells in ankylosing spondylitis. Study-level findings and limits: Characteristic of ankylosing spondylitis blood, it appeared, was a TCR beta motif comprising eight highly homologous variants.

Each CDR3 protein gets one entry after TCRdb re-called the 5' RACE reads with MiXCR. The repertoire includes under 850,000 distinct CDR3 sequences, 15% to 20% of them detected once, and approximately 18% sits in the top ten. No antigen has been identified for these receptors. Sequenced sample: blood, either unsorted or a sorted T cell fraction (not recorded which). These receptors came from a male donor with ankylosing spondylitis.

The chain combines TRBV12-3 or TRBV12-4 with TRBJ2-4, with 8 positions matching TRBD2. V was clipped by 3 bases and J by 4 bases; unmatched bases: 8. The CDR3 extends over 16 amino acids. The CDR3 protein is CASSLGSGGSKNIQYF. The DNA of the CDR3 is TGTGCCAGCAGTTTGGGTTCGGGGGGGTCTAAAAACATTCAGTACTTC.

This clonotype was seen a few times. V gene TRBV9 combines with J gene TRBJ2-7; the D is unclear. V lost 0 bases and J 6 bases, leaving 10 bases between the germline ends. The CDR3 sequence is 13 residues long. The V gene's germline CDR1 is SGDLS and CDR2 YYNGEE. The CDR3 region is CASSVDRFGEQYF. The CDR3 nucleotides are TGTGCCAGCAGCGTAGATCGATTCGGCGAGCAGTACTTC. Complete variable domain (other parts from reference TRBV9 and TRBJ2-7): DSGVTQTPKHLITATGQRVTLRCSPRSGDLSVYWYQQSLDQGLQFLIQYYNGEERAKGNILERFSAQQFPDLHSELNLSSLELGDSALYFCASSVDRFGEQYFGPGTRLTVT.

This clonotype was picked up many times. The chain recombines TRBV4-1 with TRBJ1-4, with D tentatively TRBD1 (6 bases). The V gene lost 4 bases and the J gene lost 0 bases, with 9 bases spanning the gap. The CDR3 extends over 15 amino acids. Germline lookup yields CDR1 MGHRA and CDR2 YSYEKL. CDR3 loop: CASSRGGSTNEKLFF. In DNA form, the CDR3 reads TGCGCCAGCAGCCGCGGGGGCTCAACTAATGAAAAACTGTTTTTT.

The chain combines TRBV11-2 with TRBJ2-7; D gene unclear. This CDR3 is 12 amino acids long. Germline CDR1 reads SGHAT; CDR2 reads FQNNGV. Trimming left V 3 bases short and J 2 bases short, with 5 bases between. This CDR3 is CASSFKPYEQYF. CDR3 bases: TGTGCCAGCAGCTTCAAACCCTACGAGCAGTACTTC.

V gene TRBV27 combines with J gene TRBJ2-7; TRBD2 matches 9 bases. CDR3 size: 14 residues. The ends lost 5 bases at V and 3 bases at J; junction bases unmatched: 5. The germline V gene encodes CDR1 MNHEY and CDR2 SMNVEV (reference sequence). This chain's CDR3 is CASSNSGSGYEQYF. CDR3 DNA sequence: TGTGCCAGCAGTAATAGCGGGAGCGGCTACGAGCAGTACTTC.

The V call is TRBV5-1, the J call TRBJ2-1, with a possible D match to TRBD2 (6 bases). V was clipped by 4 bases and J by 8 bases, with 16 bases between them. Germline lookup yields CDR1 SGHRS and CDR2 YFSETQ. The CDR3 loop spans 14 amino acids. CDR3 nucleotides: TGCGCCAGCAGCCCCCCCCTGGAGCGGGATGAGCAGTTCTTC. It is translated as CASSPPLERDEQFF.

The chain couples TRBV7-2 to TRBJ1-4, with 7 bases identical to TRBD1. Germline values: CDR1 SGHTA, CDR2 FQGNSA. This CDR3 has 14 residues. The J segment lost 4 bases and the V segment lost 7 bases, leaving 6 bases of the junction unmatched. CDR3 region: CASTTGAYNEKLFF. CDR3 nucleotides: TGTGCCAGCACCACAGGGGCCTATAATGAAAAACTGTTTTTT.

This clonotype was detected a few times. The DNA of the CDR3 is TGTGCCAGCAGCTTAGGGTTCGGACAGGGTAACCCTAACACCGGGGAGCTGTTTTTT. The encoded protein is CASSLGFGQGNPNTGELFF. The V gene is TRBV11-2, the J gene TRBJ2-2, with 8 bases identical to TRBD1. This CDR3 spans 19 amino acids. Looked up from germline, CDR1 is SGHAT and CDR2 is FQNNGV. The ends lost 1 base at V and 2 bases at J; junction bases unmatched: 12. The entire variable domain, with the rest obtained from reference TRBV11-2 and TRBJ2-2, is as follows: EAGVAQSPRYKIIEKRQSVAFWCNPISGHATLYWYQQILGQGPKLLIQFQNNGVVDDSQLPKDRFSAERLKGVDSTLKIQPAKLEDSAVYLCASSLGFGQGNPNTGELFFGEGSRLTVL.

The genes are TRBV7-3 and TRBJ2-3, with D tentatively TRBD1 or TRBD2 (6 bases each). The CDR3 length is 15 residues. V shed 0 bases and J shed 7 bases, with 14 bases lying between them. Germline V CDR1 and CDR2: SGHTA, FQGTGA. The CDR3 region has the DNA TGTGCCAGCAGCTTAACGCCGGGGGCTCCTTATACGCAGTATTTT. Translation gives CASSLTPGAPYTQYF.

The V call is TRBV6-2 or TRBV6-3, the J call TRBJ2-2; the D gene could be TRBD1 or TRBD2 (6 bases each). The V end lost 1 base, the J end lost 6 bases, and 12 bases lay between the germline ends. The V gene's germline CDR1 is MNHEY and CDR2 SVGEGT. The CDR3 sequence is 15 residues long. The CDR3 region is CASSYLGGHAGELFF. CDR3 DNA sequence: TGTGCCAGCAGTTACTTGGGGGGCCACGCCGGGGAGCTGTTTTTT.

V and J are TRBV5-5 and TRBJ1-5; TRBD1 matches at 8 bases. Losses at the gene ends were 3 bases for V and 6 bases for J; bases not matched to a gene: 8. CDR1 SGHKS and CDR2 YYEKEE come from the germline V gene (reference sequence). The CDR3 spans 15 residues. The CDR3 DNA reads TGTGCCAGCAGCTCGTCCCAGGGGGCTGGTCAGCCCCAGCATTTT. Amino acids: CASSSSQGAGQPQHF.

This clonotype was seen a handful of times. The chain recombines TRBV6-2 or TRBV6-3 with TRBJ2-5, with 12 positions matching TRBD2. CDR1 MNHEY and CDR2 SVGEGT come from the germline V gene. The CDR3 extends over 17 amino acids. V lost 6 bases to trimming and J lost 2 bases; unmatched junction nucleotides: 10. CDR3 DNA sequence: TGTGCCAGCAGCCCGACTAGCGGGAGCGTCGAACAAGAGACCCAGTACTTC. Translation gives CASSPTSGSVEQETQYF.

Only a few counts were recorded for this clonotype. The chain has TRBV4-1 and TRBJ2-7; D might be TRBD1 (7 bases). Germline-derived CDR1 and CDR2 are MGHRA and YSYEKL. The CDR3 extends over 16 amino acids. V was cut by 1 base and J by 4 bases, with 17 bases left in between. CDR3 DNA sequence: TGCGCCAGCAGCCAAGTCCAGGGGGGCCCAGAGTACGAGCAGTACTTC. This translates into CASSQVQGGPEYEQYF.

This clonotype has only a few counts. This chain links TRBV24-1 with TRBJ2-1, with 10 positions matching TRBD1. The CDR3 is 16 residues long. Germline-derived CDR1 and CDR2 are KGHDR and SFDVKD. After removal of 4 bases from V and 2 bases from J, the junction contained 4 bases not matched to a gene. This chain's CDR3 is CATSDTGTGAYNEQFF. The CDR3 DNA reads TGTGCCACCAGTGACACCGGGACAGGGGCCTACAATGAGCAGTTCTTC.

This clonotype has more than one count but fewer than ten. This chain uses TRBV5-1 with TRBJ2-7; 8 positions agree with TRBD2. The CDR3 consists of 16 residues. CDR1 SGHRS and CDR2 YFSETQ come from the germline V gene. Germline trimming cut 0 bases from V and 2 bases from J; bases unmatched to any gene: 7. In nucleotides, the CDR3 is TGCGCCAGCAGCTTGGCCGAGAGCGGGGGACCCTACGAGCAGTACTTC. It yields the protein CASSLAESGGPYEQYF.

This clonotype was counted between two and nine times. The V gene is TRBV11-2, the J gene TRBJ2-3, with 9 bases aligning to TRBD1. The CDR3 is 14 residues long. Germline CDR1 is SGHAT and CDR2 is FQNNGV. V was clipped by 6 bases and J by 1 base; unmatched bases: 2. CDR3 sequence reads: CASRWDRGTDTQYF. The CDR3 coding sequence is TGTGCCAGCAGATGGGACAGGGGCACAGATACGCAGTATTTT.

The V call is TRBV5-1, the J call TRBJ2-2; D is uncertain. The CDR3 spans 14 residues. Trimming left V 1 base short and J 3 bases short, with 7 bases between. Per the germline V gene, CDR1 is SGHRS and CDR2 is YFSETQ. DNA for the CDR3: TGCGCCAGCAGCTTGTTTCAGGACACCGGGGAGCTGTTTTTT. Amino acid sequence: CASSLFQDTGELFF. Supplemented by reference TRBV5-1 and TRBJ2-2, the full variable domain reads KAGVTQTPRYLIKTRGQQVTLSCSPISGHRSVSWYQQTPGQGLQFLFEYFSETQRNKGNFPGRFSGRQFSNSRSEMNVSTLELGDSALYLCASSLFQDTGELFFGEGSRLTVL.

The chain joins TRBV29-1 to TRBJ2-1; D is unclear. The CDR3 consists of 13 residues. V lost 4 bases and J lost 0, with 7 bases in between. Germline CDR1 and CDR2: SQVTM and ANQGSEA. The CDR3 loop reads CSVVGNSYNEQFF. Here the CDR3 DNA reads TGCAGCGTTGTGGGGAACTCCTACAATGAGCAGTTCTTC.

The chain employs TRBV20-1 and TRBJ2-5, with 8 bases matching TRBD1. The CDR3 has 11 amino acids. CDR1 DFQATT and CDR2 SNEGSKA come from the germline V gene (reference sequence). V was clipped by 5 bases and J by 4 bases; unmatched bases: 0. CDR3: CSAGTGETQYF. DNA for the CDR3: TGCAGTGCTGGGACAGGAGAGACCCAGTACTTC.

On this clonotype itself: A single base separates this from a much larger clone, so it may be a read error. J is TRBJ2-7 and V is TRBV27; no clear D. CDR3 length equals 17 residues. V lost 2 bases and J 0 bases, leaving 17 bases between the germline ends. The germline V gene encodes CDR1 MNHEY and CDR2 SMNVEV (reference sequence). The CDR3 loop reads CASSLANPAQSSYEQYF. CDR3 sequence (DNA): TGTGCCAGCAGTTTAGCGAACCCGGCGCAGAGCTCCTACGAGCAGTACTTC.

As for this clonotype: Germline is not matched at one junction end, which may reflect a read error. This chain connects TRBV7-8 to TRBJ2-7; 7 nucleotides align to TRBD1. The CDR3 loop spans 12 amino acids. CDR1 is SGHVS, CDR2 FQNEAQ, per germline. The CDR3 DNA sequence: TGTGCCAGCAGCTTAGCACTGACAGGGTTGGACTTC. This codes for CASSLALTGLDF.

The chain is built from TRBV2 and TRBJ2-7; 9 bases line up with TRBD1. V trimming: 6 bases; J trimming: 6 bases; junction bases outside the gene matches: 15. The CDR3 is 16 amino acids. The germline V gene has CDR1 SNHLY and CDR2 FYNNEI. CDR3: CASSLLPGQGPLEQYF. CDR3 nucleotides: TGTGCCAGCAGCCTTCTTCCGGGACAGGGTCCTCTCGAGCAGTACTTC.

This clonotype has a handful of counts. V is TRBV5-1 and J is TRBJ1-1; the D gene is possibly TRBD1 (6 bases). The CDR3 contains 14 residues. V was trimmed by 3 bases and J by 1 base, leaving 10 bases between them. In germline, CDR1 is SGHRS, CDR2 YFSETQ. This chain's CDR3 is CASSWGTQNTEAFF. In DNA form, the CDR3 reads TGCGCCAGCAGCTGGGGGACACAGAACACTGAAGCTTTCTTT.